The next 22 T cell receptor beta chains were all read from a single sample in a study of radiation and T cells in renal cell carcinoma. Time point meaning: blood 4 weeks post-SBRT, at nephrectomy. The treatment here: 15 Gy SBRT to primary tumor, nephrectomy 4 weeks later. Assay: immunoSEQ multiplex PCR; the TCRdb copy retains only in-frame clones and omits some. Among around 100,000 clones listed, around 83% were seen once. Sample: blood, taken from a patient whose treatment included radiotherapy and nephrectomy. These receptors were collected from a man in his sixties with renal cell carcinoma.

The chain recombines TRBV19 with TRBJ2-4; TRBD1 matches 9 bases. The CDR3 totals 13 residues. V gave up 5 bases and J gave up 10 bases; unmatched junction bases: 6. In germline, CDR1 is LNHDA, CDR2 SQIVND (reference sequence). CDR3 sequence reads: CASSLKQGAIQYF. Written as DNA, the CDR3 is TGTGCCAGTAGTCTGAAACAGGGGGCGATTCAGTACTTC.

The chain employs TRBV14 and TRBJ2-3; possibly TRBD1 or TRBD2 for D (5 bases each). V shed 4 bases and J shed 2 bases, with 13 bases lying between them. The CDR3 has 15 residues. Germline-derived CDR1 and CDR2 are SGHDN and FVKESK. The DNA for the CDR3 is TGTGCCAGCAGCCCGATCGGGGCAGTCACAGATACGCAGTATTTT. It codes for CASSPIGAVTDTQYF.

This clone is a singleton in its sample. V usage is TRBV5-1 and J usage is TRBJ2-1; D ambiguous. Between the trimmed V and J ends, which lost 5 bases and 2 bases, there was a span of 17 bases. There are 16 residues in the CDR3. Germline-derived CDR1 and CDR2 are SGHRS and YFSETQ. In DNA, the CDR3 is TGCGCCAGCAGTAGGGCCTCCCCCCCGGCCTACAATGAGCAGTTCTTC. Its protein is CASSRASPPAYNEQFF.

This sequence joins TRBV28 and TRBJ1-1; no reliable D call. Germline V CDR1 and CDR2: MDHEN, SYDVKM. The CDR3 has 13 amino acids. Trimming shortened V by 1 base and J by 6 bases, and 9 bases separated the two germline ends. The CDR3 DNA is TGTGCCAGCAGTTTATCGTGGGCGGCTGAAGCTTTCTTT. This encodes CASSLSWAAEAFF. Drawing the rest from reference TRBV28 and TRBJ1-1, the complete variable domain is DVKVTQSSRYLVKRTGEKVFLECVQDMDHENMFWYRQDPGLGLRLIYFSYDVKMKEKGDIPEGYSVSREKKERFSLILESASTNQTSMYLCASSLSWAAEAFFGQGTRLTVV.

For the CDR3, the DNA is TGCGCCAGCAGCTTACGACAGGGAGAGTTTGAAGCTTTCTTT. Amino acid sequence: CASSLRQGEFEAFF. J is TRBJ1-1 and V is TRBV5-1; 7 bases line up with TRBD1. CDR3 length: 14 amino acids. Per the germline V gene, CDR1 is SGHRS and CDR2 is YFSETQ. V shed 2 bases, J shed 7 bases, and the junction held 8 bases outside the gene matches.

The sample holds a few counts of this clone. This chain's CDR3 is CASSETGTVYGYTF. Here the CDR3 DNA reads TGCGCCAGCAGTGAAACCGGGACGGTCTATGGCTACACCTTC. The rearrangement links TRBV10-1 to TRBJ1-2; a possible D gene is TRBD1 (5 bases). Germline CDR1 WNHNN, CDR2 SYGVQD (reference sequence). V lost 3 bases to trimming and J lost 4 bases, with 12 bases between them. The CDR3 spans 14 residues.

This clone was seen a handful of times. The rearrangement joins TRBV7-9 to TRBJ2-7; 13 bases are a match to TRBD2. Trimming cost V 5 bases and J 8 bases; bases outside gene matches: 9. Germline V gene lookup returns CDR1 SEHNR and CDR2 FQNEAQ (reference sequence). This CDR3 is built from 15 residues. The CDR3: CASSLGTSGMAKQYF. CDR3 nucleotides: TGTGCCAGCAGCCTAGGGACTAGCGGGATGGCTAAGCAGTACTTC.

The rearrangement links TRBV29-1 to TRBJ1-1, with D tentatively TRBD1 (6 bases). This CDR3 spans 11 amino acids. Looked up from germline, CDR1 is SQVTM and CDR2 is ANQGSEA. Trimming took off 4 bases at V and 4 bases at J, with 7 bases between the two ends. Written as DNA, the CDR3 is TGCAGCGTTGTGGGGGCCACTGAAGCTTTCTTT. It is translated as CSVVGATEAFF.

CDR3 region: CASSPQGPRGGSYEQYF. For the CDR3, the DNA is TGTGCCAGCAGCCCACAAGGTCCTAGGGGGGGTTCTTACGAGCAGTACTTC. The V and J genes are TRBV7-2 and TRBJ2-7; D might be TRBD2 (7 bases). V shed 5 bases and J shed 4 bases, with 24 bases lying between them. Germline V CDR1 and CDR2: SGHTA, FQGNSA. This CDR3 spans 17 amino acids.

The J gene is TRBJ2-1, the V gene TRBV5-1, with 11 bases lining up with TRBD2. V dropped 0 bases and J dropped 8; count of bases not matched to a gene: 7. This CDR3 contains 16 residues. Germline-derived CDR1 and CDR2 are SGHRS and YFSETQ. Here the CDR3 reads CASSLEWTSGFDEQFF. The CDR3 DNA follows: TGCGCCAGCAGCTTGGAATGGACTAGCGGGTTCGATGAGCAGTTCTTC.

The chain couples TRBV2 to TRBJ2-7; D is ambiguous. With 5 bases removed from V and 4 bases from J, the gap between germline ends came to 9 bases. Germline V CDR1 and CDR2: SNHLY, FYNNEI. The CDR3 spans 12 residues. The CDR3 DNA follows: TGTGCCAGCAGTAACGACGGGTACGAGCAGTACTTC. Protein sequence: CASSNDGYEQYF.

The chain links TRBV7-9 to TRBJ2-5, with 8 bases lining up with TRBD2. This CDR3 comprises 14 residues. CDR1 and CDR2 from the germline V gene are SEHNR and FQNEAQ (reference sequence). V dropped 6 bases and J dropped 1; count of bases not matched to a gene: 4. The CDR3 reads CASSSGLAQETQYF. For the CDR3, the DNA is TGTGCCAGCAGTTCCGGACTAGCCCAAGAGACCCAGTACTTC. The full variable domain, rest sourced from reference TRBV7-9 and TRBJ2-5, is DTGVSQNPRHKITKRGQNVTFRCDPISEHNRLYWYRQTLGQGPEFLTYFQNEAQLEKSRLLSDRFSAERPKGSFSTLEIQRTEQGDSAMYLCASSSGLAQETQYFGPGTRLLVL.

The V call is TRBV6-1, the J call TRBJ1-4; D perhaps matches TRBD1 (6 bases). The CDR3 is made up of 13 amino acids. Trimming shortened V by 10 bases and J by 8 bases, and 17 bases separated the two germline ends. CDR1 and CDR2 from the germline V gene are MNHNS and SASEGT. The CDR3 protein is CATQGRGKEKLFF. The CDR3 DNA reads TGTGCCACCCAGGGAAGGGGGAAGGAAAAACTGTTTTTT.

The chain links TRBV28 to TRBJ1-3; D is possibly TRBD1 (5 bases). The germline V gene has CDR1 MDHEN and CDR2 SYDVKM. The CDR3 spans 16 residues. V was clipped by 8 bases and J by 0 bases, with 17 bases between them. In DNA form, the CDR3 reads TGTGCCAGCCTTAGCGGGAGGGACCACTCTGGAAACACCATATATTTT. It specifies CASLSGRDHSGNTIYF.

This clone has just one count. The CDR3 protein is CASSLIRGKKLIEAFF. CDR3 nucleotides: TGTGCCAGCAGCCTGATCCGGGGGAAAAAGTTAATTGAAGCTTTCTTT. The chain combines TRBV14 with TRBJ1-1; D is perhaps TRBD1 (5 bases). V lost 4 bases, J lost 7 bases, and 22 bases lay in between. Germline loops: CDR1 SGHDN, CDR2 FVKESK. The CDR3 length is 16 residues.

In nucleotides, the CDR3 is TGCGCCAGCAGCTCAACTCCCCCGGGACTAGCGATAGGCACAGATACGCAGTATTTT. Its protein product is CASSSTPPGLAIGTDTQYF. V and J are TRBV5-1 and TRBJ2-3; 10 nucleotides agree with TRBD2. V lost 3 bases, J lost 1 base, and 14 bases stayed unmatched. The CDR3 length is 19 residues. Germline loops: CDR1 SGHRS, CDR2 YFSETQ.

The J gene is TRBJ2-5, the V gene TRBV20-1, with D uncertain. From germline, CDR1 is DFQATT and CDR2 SNEGSKA (reference sequence). Trimming took off 5 bases at V and 2 bases at J, with 6 bases between the two ends. The CDR3 sequence is 11 residues long. CDR3 nucleotides: TGCAGTGCTCCGATTCAAGAGACCCAGTACTTC. This gives the protein CSAPIQETQYF.

The CDR3 DNA follows: TGTGCCAGCAGTTTATCTCGTCCCAGCCAGGACTATGGCTACACCTTC. Residues: CASSLSRPSQDYGYTF. This chain uses TRBV27 with TRBJ1-2; no clear D. CDR1 MNHEY and CDR2 SMNVEV come from the germline V gene (reference sequence). The CDR3 length is 16 residues. The ends were cut back, 0 bases at V and 3 bases at J, with 14 bases in the middle.

The chain has TRBV28 and TRBJ1-5, with 8 positions matching TRBD1. J was trimmed by 0 bases and V by 3 bases; bases with no gene match: 4. There are 16 residues in the CDR3. Germline V CDR1 and CDR2: MDHEN, SYDVKM. The CDR3 nucleotides read TGTGCCAGCAGTTTGGACAGGGCCCTTAGCAATCAGCCCCAGCATTTT. Translating it yields CASSLDRALSNQPQHF. The entire variable domain, with the rest obtained from reference TRBV28 and TRBJ1-5, is as follows: DVKVTQSSRYLVKRTGEKVFLECVQDMDHENMFWYRQDPGLGLRLIYFSYDVKMKEKGDIPEGYSVSREKKERFSLILESASTNQTSMYLCASSLDRALSNQPQHFGDGTRLSIL.

V and J are TRBV5-1 and TRBJ2-3; TRBD2 agrees at 9 bases. CDR3 length: 16 residues. Germline CDR1 SGHRS, CDR2 YFSETQ. V lost 2 bases and J lost 5; bases outside the gene matches: 9. The CDR3 DNA sequence: TGCGCCAGCAGCTTACGTAGCGGGAGAGAGGTAGATACGCAGTATTTT. As protein: CASSLRSGREVDTQYF.

The V gene is TRBV2, the J gene TRBJ2-5, with D tentatively TRBD1 (5 bases). V was clipped by 3 bases and J by 4 bases, with 15 bases between them. Germline loops: CDR1 SNHLY, CDR2 FYNNEI. This CDR3 is built from 15 residues. The CDR3 DNA sequence: TGTGCCAGCAGTGACTTAGGGGAAGGGGCAGAGACCCAGTACTTC. This gives the protein CASSDLGEGAETQYF.

The chain combines TRBV19 with TRBJ2-1; 10 bases agree with TRBD2. Trimming removed 4 bases from V and 8 bases from J; junction bases left unmatched: 5. Germline V gene lookup returns CDR1 LNHDA and CDR2 SQIVND (reference sequence). The CDR3 contains 14 residues. The CDR3 DNA is TGTGCCAGTAGTAAAACCGGGACTAGCGATGAGCAGTTCTTC. Translation: CASSKTGTSDEQFF.